A single sample gave rise to the 15 T cell receptor beta chains below, sequenced in a study of human T cells and chemical hapten exposure. MiXCR, run by TCRdb on the RACE reads, gives a single entry per CDR3 protein. The data hold about 50,000 distinct CDR3 sequences, with approximately 4.7% observed a single time. The time point was: healthy volunteer bleed at 2 weeks. Extraction of total RNA was performed on unfractionated whole blood. Sequencing was performed on whole blood. The source is a female donor in good health. Some clones in this sample may be carry-over from other donors' samples.

This clonotype was seen many times. The chain employs TRBV11-2 and TRBJ1-1; no definite D call. This CDR3 is built from 12 residues. The germline CDR1 and CDR2 sequences are SGHAT and FQNNGV. The V end lost 1 base, the J end lost 3 bases, and 3 bases lay between the germline ends. In nucleotides, the CDR3 is TGTGCCAGCAGCTTAGGGCACACTGAAGCTTTCTTT. Residues: CASSLGHTEAFF. The entire variable domain, with the rest obtained from reference TRBV11-2 and TRBJ1-1, is as follows: EAGVAQSPRYKIIEKRQSVAFWCNPISGHATLYWYQQILGQGPKLLIQFQNNGVVDDSQLPKDRFSAERLKGVDSTLKIQPAKLEDSAVYLCASSLGHTEAFFGQGTRLTVV.

This clonotype was observed at least ten times. The chain is built from TRBV10-3 and TRBJ1-2; D unresolved. The V gene's germline CDR1 is ENHRY and CDR2 SYGVKD. This CDR3 comprises 16 residues. V shed 6 bases and J shed 1 base, with 18 bases lying between them. The CDR3 loop reads CAISPPSSAFNYGYTF. CDR3 coding DNA: TGTGCCATCAGCCCCCCCTCATCAGCTTTTAACTATGGCTACACCTTC.

V and J are TRBV18 and TRBJ1-2; tentatively, D is TRBD1 (6 bases). Germline CDR1 reads KGHSH; CDR2 reads LQKENI. Trimming pared 3 bases from V and 4 bases from J, leaving 33 bases between. This CDR3 comprises 21 residues. As DNA, the CDR3 is TGTGCCAGCTCACCTGACAACGTGGGGGGGCCCACACCCCCTTCCCTCTATGGCTACACCTTC. Protein: CASSPDNVGGPTPPSLYGYTF.

This clonotype was seen many times. The chain's CDR3 is CSARERETEAFF. CDR3 coding DNA: TGCAGTGCTAGAGAAAGGGAGACTGAAGCTTTCTTT. The J gene is TRBJ1-1, the V gene TRBV20-1; no clear D. Germline values: CDR1 DFQATT, CDR2 SNEGSKA (reference sequence). V was pared by 0 bases and J by 5 bases, with 7 bases between. The CDR3 runs to 12 residues.

In this sample, this clonotype turned up many times. The gene calls are TRBV7-2 and TRBJ2-3; no firm D call. CDR1 is SGHTA, CDR2 FQGNSA, per germline. This CDR3 is 17 amino acids long. V lost 1 base, J lost 2 bases, and 16 bases lay in between. CDR3 amino acids: CASSLEPRPLFTDTQYF. DNA for the CDR3: TGTGCCAGCAGCTTAGAGCCCAGGCCACTATTCACAGATACGCAGTATTTT.

This clonotype was counted ten times or more. The chain combines TRBV5-8 with TRBJ2-5; 9 bases agree with TRBD2. Germline V gene data show CDR1 as SGHTS and CDR2 as YDEGEE. The ends lost 1 base at V and 7 bases at J; junction bases unmatched: 11. The CDR3 runs to 16 residues. The CDR3 bases are TGTGCCAGCAGCTTGTCCGGGACTAGCCCGATGATGACCCAGTACTTC. The encoded protein is CASSLSGTSPMMTQYF.

For the CDR3, the DNA is TGTGCCAGCAGCAAAGGGGGACACATCTATAATTCACCCCTCCACTTT. Translated, it gives CASSKGGHIYNSPLHF. The chain couples TRBV6-5 to TRBJ1-6; the D gene is possibly TRBD1 (6 bases). Trimming took off 6 bases at V and 3 bases at J, with 15 bases between the two ends. The CDR3 spans 16 residues. Germline lookup yields CDR1 MNHEY and CDR2 SVGAGI.

This clonotype was counted many times. The J gene is TRBJ1-1, the V gene TRBV7-2; D call uncertain. This CDR3 spans 14 amino acids. Trimming took off 2 bases at V and 7 bases at J, with 14 bases between the two ends. Per germline, CDR1 SGHTA and CDR2 FQGNSA. In DNA form, the CDR3 reads TGTGCCAGCAGCTTACGGTTCCCAGGACTTGAAGCTTTCTTT. Protein: CASSLRFPGLEAFF. Full variable domain (outside the CDR3, taken from reference TRBV7-2 and TRBJ1-1): GAGVSQSPSNKVTEKGKDVELRCDPISGHTALYWYRQSLGQGLEFLIYFQGNSAPDKSGLPSDRFSAERTGGSVSTLTIQRTQQEDSAVYLCASSLRFPGLEAFFGQGTRLTVV.

This clonotype occurred many times. This chain connects TRBV5-6 to TRBJ2-6, with TRBD1 identical over 8 bases. This CDR3 is built from 21 residues. Trimming at V came to 4 bases and at J to 0 bases, leaving 18 bases not matched to a gene. Germline values: CDR1 SGHDT, CDR2 YYEEEE. The CDR3 here is CASSPVGTGGVLDSGANVLTF. In DNA, the CDR3 is TGTGCCAGCAGCCCCGTTGGGACAGGTGGGGTTTTGGACTCTGGGGCCAACGTCCTGACTTTC.

The table lists this clonotype with many counts. The chain carries TRBV29-1 and TRBJ2-2; 11 bases are shared with TRBD1. Germline CDR1 and CDR2: SQVTM and ANQGSEA. The CDR3 extends over 14 amino acids. Trimming at V came to 7 bases and at J to 3 bases, leaving 4 bases not matched to a gene. This CDR3 is CSAGTGGYTGELFF. The CDR3 DNA is TGCAGCGCTGGGACAGGGGGTTACACCGGGGAGCTGTTTTTT.

In this sample, this clonotype turned up many times. This sequence joins TRBV5-6 and TRBJ2-7, with no clear D. Germline V CDR1 and CDR2: SGHDT, YYEEEE. The germline V and J ends were trimmed by 1 base and 5 bases, with 4 bases remaining between them. This CDR3 is 11 amino acids long. CDR3 protein: CASSLFDEQYF. In DNA form, the CDR3 reads TGTGCCAGCAGCTTGTTCGACGAGCAGTACTTC.

This clonotype was counted many times. In DNA, the CDR3 is TGTGCCAGCAGCTTATACCAAGGACAGCCCCAGCATTTT. As protein: CASSLYQGQPQHF. The chain links TRBV7-2 to TRBJ1-5; D uncertain. Deletions cut 2 bases from V and 7 bases from J, with 9 bases between. Germline V lookup: CDR1 SGHTA, CDR2 FQGNSA. The CDR3 consists of 13 residues.

This clonotype has at least ten counts. The chain joins TRBV6-6 to TRBJ2-1; D is unclear. V gave up 4 bases and J gave up 0 bases, with 13 bases separating them. CDR1 MNHNY and CDR2 SVGAGI come from the germline V gene (reference sequence). The CDR3 length is 16 residues. The CDR3 DNA sequence: TGTGCCAGCAGTTCCGGTGCCGGCCTCTCCTACAATGAGCAGTTCTTC. Translated: CASSSGAGLSYNEQFF.

This clonotype showed up many times. DNA of the CDR3: TGTGCCAGCAGCTTAGAACTCGGCGGGGTTAGGGGCACTGAAGCTTTCTTT. It yields the protein CASSLELGGVRGTEAFF. The genes are TRBV7-9 and TRBJ1-1; TRBD1 might be the D (5 bases). Germline V gene sequence: CDR1 SEHNR, CDR2 FQNEAQ (reference sequence). Trimming left V 1 base short and J 4 bases short, with 19 bases between. The CDR3 consists of 17 residues.

The gene calls are TRBV5-8 and TRBJ2-7; 10 positions agree with TRBD1. The CDR3 consists of 18 residues. V was pared by 4 bases and J by 3 bases, with 16 bases of the junction left unmatched. Germline CDR1 SGHTS, CDR2 YDEGEE. CDR3 sequence reads: CASSATGQGKRAHYEQYF. CDR3 nucleotide sequence: TGTGCCAGCAGCGCGACGGGACAGGGGAAAAGGGCCCACTACGAGCAGTACTTC.